The TCR beta chain under discussion was sequenced for a study of T cells in Graves' hyperthyroidism and ophthalmopathy. This clonotype came up many times. TCR beta CDR3 region amplification was performed from RNA transcripts. First-round RT-PCR targeting the TCR CDR3 was performed with the HTBI primer set. Each CDR3 protein is one row after TCRdb ran MiXCR on the multiplex PCR reads. The table shows about 720,000 distinct CDR3 sequences, with approximately 19% occurring only once. Sequenced sample: blood. This TCR derives from a woman between 45 and 65 years old with Graves' hyperthyroidism that later progressed to Graves' ophthalmopathy.

The CDR3 loop reads CASSLSRTNTEAFF. The CDR3 DNA reads as TGCGCCAGCAGCTTGAGCCGGACGAACACTGAAGCTTTCTTT. The V gene is TRBV5-1, the J gene TRBJ1-1; D unclear. CDR3 length: 14 residues. CDR1 and CDR2 from the germline V gene are SGHRS and YFSETQ. V was trimmed by 1 base and J by 1 base, leaving 8 bases between them. Full variable domain (outside the CDR3, taken from reference TRBV5-1 and TRBJ1-1): KAGVTQTPRYLIKTRGQQVTLSCSPISGHRSVSWYQQTPGQGLQFLFEYFSETQRNKGNFPGRFSGRQFSNSRSEMNVSTLELGDSALYLCASSLSRTNTEAFFGQGTRLTVV.